Below are 8 T cell receptor beta chains sequenced from a single sample in a study of early T cells in non-severe SARS-CoV-2 infection. TCRdb analysed the 5' RACE reads with MiXCR anew, one entry per CDR3 protein. The sample gives about 31,000 distinct CDR3 sequences, roughly 5.2% of which show up once; 21% is in the top ten. The sample taken for sequencing was whole blood. The receptors here all came from an adult who was a healthcare worker with PCR-confirmed SARS-CoV-2 infection or an uninfected control (not recorded which).

This clonotype appeared a few times. The chain has TRBV6-5 and TRBJ1-4; D remains unclear. Trimming stripped 0 bases from V and 7 bases from J, with 9 bases between. This CDR3 is 14 amino acids long. Germline V gene lookup returns CDR1 MNHEY and CDR2 SVGAGI. CDR3 sequence reads: CASSYSGLTEKLFF. CDR3 coding DNA: TGTGCCAGCAGTTACTCTGGATTGACTGAAAAACTGTTTTTT.

This clonotype was detected ten times or more. The chain carries TRBV7-2 and TRBJ2-1; either TRBD1 or TRBD2 may supply D (5 bases each). The CDR3 contains 15 residues. Trimming cost V 5 bases and J 7 bases, with 18 bases left between them. Germline V lookup: CDR1 SGHTA, CDR2 FQGNSA. This chain's CDR3 is CASSRARAGANEQFF. The CDR3, as DNA: TGTGCCAGCAGCCGTGCGAGGGCCGGGGCGAATGAGCAGTTCTTC.

This clonotype was counted at least ten times. V and J are TRBV29-1 and TRBJ2-3; 10 positions match TRBD2. Per the germline V gene, CDR1 is SQVTM and CDR2 is ANQGSEA. J was trimmed by 6 bases and V by 8 bases; bases with no gene match: 11. This CDR3 is 14 amino acids long. In nucleotides, the CDR3 is TGCAGCATCGTTAGCGGGGGGTTTACGGATACGCAGTATTTT. This translates into CSIVSGGFTDTQYF.

At least ten counts were recorded for this clonotype. V gene TRBV28 combines with J gene TRBJ1-1; D unclear. V was clipped by 7 bases and J by 6 bases, with 15 bases between them. The germline V gene encodes CDR1 MDHEN and CDR2 SYDVKM. CDR3 length: 13 amino acids. CDR3 coding DNA: TGTGCCAGCAAACTGGGCGACCGGGCTGAAGCTTTCTTT. Amino acid sequence: CASKLGDRAEAFF. The full variable domain, rest sourced from reference TRBV28 and TRBJ1-1, is DVKVTQSSRYLVKRTGEKVFLECVQDMDHENMFWYRQDPGLGLRLIYFSYDVKMKEKGDIPEGYSVSREKKERFSLILESASTNQTSMYLCASKLGDRAEAFFGQGTRLTVV.

This clonotype appeared many times. The CDR3 sequence is CASSLSGGPSSYEQYF. CDR3 DNA: TGTGCCAGCAGCCTGTCGGGGGGACCAAGCTCCTACGAGCAGTACTTC. The chain combines TRBV9 with TRBJ2-7, with 7 bases fitting TRBD2. CDR3 length equals 16 residues. V lost 4 bases and J lost 0; bases outside the gene matches: 10. Germline lookup yields CDR1 SGDLS and CDR2 YYNGEE.

V usage is TRBV7-9 and J usage is TRBJ2-7, with 7 bases fitting TRBD1. CDR3 length equals 14 residues. Germline lookup yields CDR1 SEHNR and CDR2 FQNEAQ (reference sequence). Losses at the gene ends were 5 bases for V and 6 bases for J; bases not matched to a gene: 10. For the CDR3, the DNA is TGTGCCAGCAGCACCCCGGACAGGTCCGGCGAGCAGTACTTC. Translating gives CASSTPDRSGEQYF.

This clonotype was recorded at least ten times. The chain has TRBV7-2 and TRBJ2-4; 11 nucleotides agree with TRBD2. CDR1 and CDR2 (germline): SGHTA, FQGNSA. The CDR3 has 15 residues. The trim removed 3 bases at V and 6 bases at J, leaving 4 bases unmatched. DNA for the CDR3: TGTGCCAGCAGCTTGGTAGCGGGGGGGCCAAACATTCAGTACTTC. This sequence encodes CASSLVAGGPNIQYF.

This clonotype was detected ten times or more. This chain links TRBV11-2 with TRBJ2-7; perhaps TRBD1 as D (6 bases). Germline loops: CDR1 SGHAT, CDR2 FQNNGV. The V and J ends lost 4 bases and 7 bases respectively, with 17 bases between them. The CDR3 runs 14 residues. The CDR3 DNA reads as TGTGCCAGCAGCTCCCAGACAGGCGGCGGGGAGCAGTACTTC. Protein: CASSSQTGGGEQYF.